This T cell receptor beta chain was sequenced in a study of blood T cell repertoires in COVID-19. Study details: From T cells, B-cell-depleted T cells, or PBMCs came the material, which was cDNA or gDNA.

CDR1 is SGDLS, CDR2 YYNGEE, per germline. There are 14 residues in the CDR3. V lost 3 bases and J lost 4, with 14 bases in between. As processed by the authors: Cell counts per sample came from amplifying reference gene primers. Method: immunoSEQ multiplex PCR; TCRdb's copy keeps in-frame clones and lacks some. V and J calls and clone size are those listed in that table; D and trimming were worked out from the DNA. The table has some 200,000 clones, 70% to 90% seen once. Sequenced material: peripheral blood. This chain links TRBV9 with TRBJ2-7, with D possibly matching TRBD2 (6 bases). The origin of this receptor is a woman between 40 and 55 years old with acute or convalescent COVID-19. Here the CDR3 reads CASSAEEGIYEQYV. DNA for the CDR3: TGTGCCAGCAGCGCCGAGGAGGGGATATACGAGCAGTACGTC.